This T cell receptor beta chain was recorded in a study of molecular identifiers for immune sequencing clone quantification. This clonotype turned up a few times. CDR3 size: 15 residues. Germline values: CDR1 SEHNR, CDR2 FQNEAQ (reference sequence). With 6 bases clipped from V and 5 bases from J, the junction kept 11 bases outside the gene matches. TCRdb processed the PCR reads anew with MiXCR; each CDR3 protein has one entry. The sample has under 600,000 distinct CDR3 sequences; around 23% are singletons. The genes are TRBV7-9 and TRBJ2-7; TRBD1 matches 9 bases. Sequencing input: naive CD8+ T cells from blood, with Jurkat cell RNA spiked in. The sample's subset: FACS-sorted CD8+CD4-CCR7+CD45RA+ naive T cells. This TCR derives from a human donor in good health. Some libraries in this study had Jurkat cell RNA spiked in. CDR3 loop: CASSPTGGGMDEQYF. The CDR3 DNA sequence: TGTGCCAGCAGTCCTACAGGGGGCGGCATGGACGAGCAGTACTTC.